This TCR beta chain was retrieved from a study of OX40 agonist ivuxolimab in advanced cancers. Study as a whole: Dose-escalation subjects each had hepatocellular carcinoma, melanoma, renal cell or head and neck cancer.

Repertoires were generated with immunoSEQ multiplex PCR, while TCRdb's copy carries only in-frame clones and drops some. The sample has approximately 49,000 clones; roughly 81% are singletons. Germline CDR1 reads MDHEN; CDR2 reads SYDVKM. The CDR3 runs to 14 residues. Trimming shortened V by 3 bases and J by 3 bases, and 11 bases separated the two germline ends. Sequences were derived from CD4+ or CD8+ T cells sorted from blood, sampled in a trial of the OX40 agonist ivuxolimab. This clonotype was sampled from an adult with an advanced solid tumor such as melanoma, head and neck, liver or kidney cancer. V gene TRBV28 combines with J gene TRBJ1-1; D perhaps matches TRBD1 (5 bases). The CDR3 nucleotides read TGTGCCAGCAGTTTGATACAGGTTGACACTGAAGCTTTCTTT. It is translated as CASSLIQVDTEAFF.